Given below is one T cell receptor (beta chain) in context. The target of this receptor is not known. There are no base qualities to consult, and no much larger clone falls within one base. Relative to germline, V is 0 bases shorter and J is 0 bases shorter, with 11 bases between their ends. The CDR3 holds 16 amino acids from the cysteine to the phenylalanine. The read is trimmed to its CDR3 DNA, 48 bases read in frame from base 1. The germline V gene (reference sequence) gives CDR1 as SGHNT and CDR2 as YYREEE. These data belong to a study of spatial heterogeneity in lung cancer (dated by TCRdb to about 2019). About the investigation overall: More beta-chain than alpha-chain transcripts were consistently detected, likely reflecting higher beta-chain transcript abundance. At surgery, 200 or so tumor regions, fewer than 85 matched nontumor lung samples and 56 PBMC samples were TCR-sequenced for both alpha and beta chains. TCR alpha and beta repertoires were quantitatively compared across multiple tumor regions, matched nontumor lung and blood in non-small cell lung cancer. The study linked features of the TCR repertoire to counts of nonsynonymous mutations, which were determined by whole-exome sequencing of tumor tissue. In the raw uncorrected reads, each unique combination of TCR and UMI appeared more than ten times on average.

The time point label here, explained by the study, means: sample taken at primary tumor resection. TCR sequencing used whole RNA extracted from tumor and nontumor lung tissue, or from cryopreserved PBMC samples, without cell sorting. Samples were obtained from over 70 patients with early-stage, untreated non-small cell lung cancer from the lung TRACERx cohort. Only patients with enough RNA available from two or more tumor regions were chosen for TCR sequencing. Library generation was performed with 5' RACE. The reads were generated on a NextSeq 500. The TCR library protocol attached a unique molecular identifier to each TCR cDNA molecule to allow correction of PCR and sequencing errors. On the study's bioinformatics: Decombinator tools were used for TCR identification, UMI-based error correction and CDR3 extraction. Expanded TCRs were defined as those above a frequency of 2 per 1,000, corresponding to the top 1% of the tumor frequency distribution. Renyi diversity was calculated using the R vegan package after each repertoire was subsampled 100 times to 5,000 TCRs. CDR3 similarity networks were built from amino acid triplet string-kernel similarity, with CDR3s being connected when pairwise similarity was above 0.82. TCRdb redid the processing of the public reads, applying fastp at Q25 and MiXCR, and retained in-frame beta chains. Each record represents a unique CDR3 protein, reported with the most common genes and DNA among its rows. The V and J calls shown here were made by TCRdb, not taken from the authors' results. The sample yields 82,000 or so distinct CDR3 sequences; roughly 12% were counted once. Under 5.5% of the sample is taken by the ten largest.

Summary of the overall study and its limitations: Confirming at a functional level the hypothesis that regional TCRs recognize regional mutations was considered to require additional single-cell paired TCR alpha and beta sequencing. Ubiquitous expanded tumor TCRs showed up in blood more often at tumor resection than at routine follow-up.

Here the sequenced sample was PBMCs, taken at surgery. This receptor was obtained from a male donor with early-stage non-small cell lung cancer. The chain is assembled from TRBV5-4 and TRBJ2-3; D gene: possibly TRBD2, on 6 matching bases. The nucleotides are TGTGCCAGCAGCTTGGGCGGGAAGGGGAGCACAGATACGCAGTATTTT. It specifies CASSLGGKGSTDTQYF.